This TCR beta chain originates from a study of blood T cell repertoires in COVID-19. Study-wide background: The United States, Italy and Spain supplied acute and convalescent COVID-19 samples. T cells, B-cell-depleted T cells, or PBMCs supplied cDNA or gDNA.

Only in-frame clones appear in the TCRdb table, and some are missing; sequencing was by immunoSEQ multiplex PCR. The sample shows 230,000 or so clones, roughly 76% of them seen only once. This clone was detected only once. The CDR3 has 17 residues. The V segment lost 2 bases and the J segment 6 bases; nucleotides outside the gene matches: 6. Germline CDR1 MNHEY, CDR2 SVGEGT. The chain employs TRBV6-2 or TRBV6-3 and TRBJ2-1, with 14 positions matching TRBD2. The sequenced material came from peripheral blood. The clonotype comes from a woman of 80 years or more with COVID-19, enrolled during active disease. CDR3 DNA: TGTGCCAGCAGTTACCCCAGACTAGCGGGAGGGCTCAATGAGCAGTTCTTC. It is translated as CASSYPRLAGGLNEQFF.